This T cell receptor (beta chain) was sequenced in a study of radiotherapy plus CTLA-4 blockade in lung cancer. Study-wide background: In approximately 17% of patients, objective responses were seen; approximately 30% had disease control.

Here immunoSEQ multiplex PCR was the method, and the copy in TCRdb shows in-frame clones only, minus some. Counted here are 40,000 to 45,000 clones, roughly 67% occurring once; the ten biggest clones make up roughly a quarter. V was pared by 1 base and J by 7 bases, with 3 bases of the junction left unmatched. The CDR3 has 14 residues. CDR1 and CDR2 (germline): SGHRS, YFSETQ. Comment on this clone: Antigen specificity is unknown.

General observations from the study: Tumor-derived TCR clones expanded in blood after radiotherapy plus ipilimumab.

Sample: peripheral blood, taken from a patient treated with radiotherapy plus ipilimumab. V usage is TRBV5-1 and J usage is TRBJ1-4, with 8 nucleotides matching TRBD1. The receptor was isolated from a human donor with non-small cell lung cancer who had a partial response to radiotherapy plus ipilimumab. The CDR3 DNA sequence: TGCGCCAGCAGCTTGCAAGGGACAGGTGAAAAACTGTTTTTT. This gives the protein CASSLQGTGEKLFF.